Presented here are 26 T cell receptor beta chains from one specimen sequenced in a study of radiotherapy plus CTLA-4 blockade in lung cancer. Clones were read by immunoSEQ multiplex PCR, and TCRdb kept only the in-frame ones, dropping some. Among some 62,000 clones listed, approximately 80% were seen once. The source material was peripheral blood, sampled from a patient treated with radiotherapy plus ipilimumab. The receptors come from a human donor with non-small cell lung cancer who had a complete response to radiotherapy plus ipilimumab.

This clone was recorded a few times. One junction end does not reproduce the germline sequence, and a read error may be involved. This chain connects TRBV7-7 to TRBJ2-3; TRBD1 agrees at 8 bases. Germline-derived CDR1 and CDR2 are SSHAT and FNYEAQ (reference sequence). The CDR3 extends over 15 amino acids. For the CDR3, the DNA is TGTGCTAGCAGCCGCACAGGGGGAGGAACAGATACGCAGTATTTT. Its translation: CASSRTGGGTDTQYF.

The chain uses TRBV7-9 and TRBJ1-2, with D possibly TRBD1 on 6 matching bases. This CDR3 spans 17 amino acids. Trimming stripped 0 bases from V and 0 bases from J, with 14 bases between. Germline CDR1 reads SEHNR; CDR2 reads FQNEAQ (reference sequence). The CDR3 region is CASSLAPRDITNYGYTF. The CDR3 nucleotides read TGTGCCAGCAGCTTAGCTCCCCGGGACATAACTAACTATGGCTACACCTTC.

The chain has TRBV7-2 and TRBJ2-7; D is perhaps TRBD1 or TRBD2 (5 bases each). Germline CDR1 is SGHTA and CDR2 is FQGNSA. The CDR3 is 14 residues long. V lost 0 bases and J lost 6, with 12 bases in between. The CDR3 region is CASSLAEVGREQYF. CDR3 DNA: TGTGCCAGCAGCTTAGCGGAGGTGGGACGCGAGCAGTACTTC.

J is TRBJ2-4 and V is TRBV5-4; D call uncertain. The CDR3 extends over 15 amino acids. Germline CDR1 is SGHNT and CDR2 is YYREEE (reference sequence). The V gene lost 4 bases and the J gene lost 0 bases, with 11 bases spanning the gap. CDR3 nucleotides: TGTGCCAGCAGCAGAGACGGCTTAGCCAAAAACATTCAGTACTTC. Protein product: CASSRDGLAKNIQYF.

As to this clone: Relative to the germline gene, one junction end is altered; a read error may explain this. The chain couples TRBV7-7 to TRBJ2-1; 15 positions agree with TRBD2. The CDR3 contains 15 residues. Germline V gene lookup returns CDR1 SSHAT and CDR2 FNYEAQ (reference sequence). This CDR3 reads CASSPGLAGGDEQFF. DNA of the CDR3: TGTGCTAGCAGCCCGGGACTAGCGGGGGGCGATGAGCAGTTCTTC.

This rearrangement joins TRBV27 to TRBJ2-5, with 7 nucleotides matching TRBD1. J gave up 7 bases and V 6 bases, and 2 bases lay outside the gene matches. The CDR3 loop spans 11 amino acids. Germline assignment: CDR1 MNHEY and CDR2 SMNVEV (reference sequence). The CDR3 DNA reads TGTGCCAGCAGACAGGGGTTGACCCAGTACTTC. Protein sequence: CASRQGLTQYF.

The V call is TRBV18, the J call TRBJ2-1, with 12 bases aligning to TRBD2. There are 18 residues in the CDR3. Germline V CDR1 and CDR2: KGHSH, LQKENI. V was pared by 3 bases and J by 6 bases, with 12 bases of the junction left unmatched. The DNA for the CDR3 is TGTGCCAGCTCACCTTCCCTAGCGGGAGGGGGAATGGCCAATGAGCAGTTCTTC. Translating gives CASSPSLAGGGMANEQFF.

V usage is TRBV5-8 and J usage is TRBJ1-2, with a tentative D call TRBD1 (5 bases). The CDR3 runs 15 residues. CDR1 and CDR2 (germline): SGHTS, YDEGEE. V was shortened by 3 bases and J by 4 bases, with 16 bases between the two germline ends. CDR3 in DNA: TGTGCCAGCAGCTCGGCAGGGCTCCTTACCTATGGCTACACCTTC. This sequence encodes CASSSAGLLTYGYTF.

The chain carries TRBV29-1 and TRBJ2-7, with TRBD2 identical over 8 bases. In germline, CDR1 is SQVTM, CDR2 ANQGSEA. J was trimmed by 0 bases and V by 3 bases; bases with no gene match: 4. This CDR3 region has 14 residues. CDR3 coding DNA: TGCAGCGTTGATAGCGGGGCGAACTCCTACGAGCAGTACTTC. Residues: CSVDSGANSYEQYF.

This chain links TRBV4-1 with TRBJ2-1; D is uncertain. The V and J ends lost 0 bases and 0 bases respectively, with 9 bases between them. The germline CDR1 and CDR2 sequences are MGHRA and YSYEKL. The CDR3 extends over 16 amino acids. This CDR3 reads CASSQDRSSSYNEQFF. CDR3 coding DNA: TGCGCCAGCAGCCAAGATCGGTCGAGCTCCTACAATGAGCAGTTCTTC.

This chain links TRBV5-1 with TRBJ1-6; D unclear. The CDR3 has 14 amino acids. The germline V gene encodes CDR1 SGHRS and CDR2 YFSETQ. The V and J ends lost 0 bases and 6 bases respectively, with 7 bases between them. CDR3 nucleotides: TGCGCCAGCAGCTTGGAAGGGATTAATTCACCCCTCCACTTT. Its protein is CASSLEGINSPLHF.

The genes are TRBV18 and TRBJ1-1; D is unclear. V shed 5 bases and J shed 3 bases, with 10 bases lying between them. There are 13 residues in the CDR3. In germline, CDR1 is KGHSH, CDR2 LQKENI. This CDR3 is CASSTLGDTEAFF. The CDR3 DNA is TGTGCCAGCTCAACCTTAGGAGACACTGAAGCTTTCTTT.

The chain links TRBV27 to TRBJ1-2, with TRBD1 matching 8 bases. This CDR3 comprises 19 residues. Germline CDR1 reads MNHEY; CDR2 reads SMNVEV (reference sequence). Losses at the gene ends were 3 bases for V and 5 bases for J; bases not matched to a gene: 20. CDR3 DNA sequence: TGTGCCAGCAGTTTCTTCTCCGGGACAGGAAAACGGGGGGAGTATGGCTACACCTTC. Amino acids: CASSFFSGTGKRGEYGYTF.

A single count supports this clone. The gene calls are TRBV19 and TRBJ2-5; 8 bases map to TRBD2. The germline gives CDR1 LNHDA, CDR2 SQIVND (reference sequence). With V trimmed by 6 bases and J by 5 bases, 8 bases remained unmatched. This CDR3 has 14 residues. The DNA for the CDR3 is TGTGCCAGTAGCCCGGGCGGGGGGCTGGAGACCCAGTACTTC. Protein: CASSPGGGLETQYF.

This clone has only a few counts. The chain links TRBV7-9 to TRBJ1-1; 7 nucleotides agree with TRBD1. The germline V gene has CDR1 SEHNR and CDR2 FQNEAQ (reference sequence). The CDR3 consists of 15 residues. The junction had 5 bases not matched to a gene; V was cut back by 4 bases and J by 0 bases. The CDR3 DNA reads TGTGCCAGCAGCTCGTACAGGGGTATGAACACTGAAGCTTTCTTT. Residues: CASSSYRGMNTEAFF.

The chain uses TRBV30 and TRBJ2-7, with 8 bases matching TRBD2. In germline, CDR1 is GTSNPN, CDR2 SVGIG (reference sequence). The junction had 10 bases not matched to a gene; V was cut back by 3 bases and J by 3 bases. The CDR3 covers 15 residues. This chain's CDR3 is CAWRLRGGISYEQYF. DNA of the CDR3: TGTGCCTGGAGACTACGGGGGGGGATAAGCTACGAGCAGTACTTC.

The chain joins TRBV5-1 to TRBJ2-6; D possibly matches TRBD1 or TRBD2 (5 bases each). The V gene's germline CDR1 is SGHRS and CDR2 YFSETQ. There are 17 residues in the CDR3. V lost 0 bases and J lost 5, with 15 bases in between. CDR3: CASSLEGSSGWANVLTF. DNA for the CDR3: TGCGCCAGCAGCTTGGAGGGGAGCTCTGGTTGGGCCAACGTCCTGACTTTC.

The chain links TRBV10-3 to TRBJ2-7, with TRBD1 identical over 7 bases. V lost 3 bases, J lost 3 bases, and 5 bases stayed unmatched. CDR1 ENHRY and CDR2 SYGVKD come from the germline V gene. The CDR3 sequence is 14 residues long. The CDR3 sequence: CAISDRDRNYEQYF. CDR3 in DNA: TGTGCCATCAGTGATCGGGACAGAAACTACGAGCAGTACTTC.

The CDR3 reads CASLARAPPDTQYF. DNA for the CDR3: TGTGCCAGTCTTGCAAGGGCTCCCCCGGATACGCAGTATTTT. This chain uses TRBV2 with TRBJ2-3; D gene unclear. There are 14 residues in the CDR3. V was pared by 9 bases and J by 6 bases, with 19 bases between. In germline, CDR1 is SNHLY, CDR2 FYNNEI. The whole variable domain, filled in from reference TRBV2 and TRBJ2-3, reads EPEVTQTPSHQVTQMGQEVILRCVPISNHLYFYWYRQILGQKVEFLVSFYNNEISEKSEIFDDQFSVERPDGSNFTLKIRSTKLEDSAMYFCASLARAPPDTQYFGPGTRLTVL.

V gene TRBV6-5 combines with J gene TRBJ1-5; 7 bases line up with TRBD1. The ends lost 2 bases at V and 3 bases at J; junction bases unmatched: 4. The CDR3 has 15 residues. Germline assignment: CDR1 MNHEY and CDR2 SVGAGI. CDR3 region: CASSYGRGNNQPQHF. The CDR3 nucleotides read TGTGCCAGCAGTTACGGCAGGGGGAACAATCAGCCCCAGCATTTT.

The chain joins TRBV5-6 to TRBJ1-2; D remains ambiguous. The V end was cut by 0 bases, the J end by 4 bases, with 13 bases between. The CDR3 covers 15 residues. The germline V gene has CDR1 SGHDT and CDR2 YYEEEE. The CDR3 spells CASSLVPGGTYGYTF. CDR3 nucleotides: TGTGCCAGCAGCTTGGTACCAGGAGGCACCTATGGCTACACCTTC.

This clone was detected once. The genes are TRBV5-1 and TRBJ2-1, with 11 bases aligning to TRBD2. CDR1 is SGHRS and CDR2 is YFSETQ in the germline V gene. CDR3 length: 18 residues. J was trimmed by 1 base and V by 4 bases; bases with no gene match: 10. The DNA of the CDR3 is TGCGCCAGCAGCCGGCTAGCGGGAGGAGATGGGTCCTACAATGAGCAGTTCTTC. It translates to CASSRLAGGDGSYNEQFF.

This chain links TRBV7-9 with TRBJ2-6, with TRBD1 matching 9 bases. This CDR3 spans 18 amino acids. Germline V gene lookup returns CDR1 SEHNR and CDR2 FQNEAQ (reference sequence). V shed 3 bases and J 0 bases; nucleotides not matched to a gene: 6. CDR3 in amino acids: CASSLYRGLISGANVLTF. CDR3 DNA: TGTGCCAGCAGCTTGTACAGGGGGCTCATCTCTGGGGCCAACGTCCTGACTTTC. Together with reference TRBV7-9 and TRBJ2-6, the CDR3 gives the full variable domain: DTGVSQNPRHKITKRGQNVTFRCDPISEHNRLYWYRQTLGQGPEFLTYFQNEAQLEKSRLLSDRFSAERPKGSFSTLEIQRTEQGDSAMYLCASSLYRGLISGANVLTFGAGSRLTVL.

Only one count was recorded for this clone. This chain uses TRBV18 with TRBJ2-1; weak D call: TRBD2 (5 bases). This CDR3 is built from 16 residues. Trimming removed 0 bases at V and 4 bases at J, with 13 bases between. The V gene's germline CDR1 is KGHSH and CDR2 LQKENI. In DNA form, the CDR3 reads TGTGCCAGCTCACCACCCTCCTCGAGCGGTTACAATGAGCAGTTCTTC. It yields the protein CASSPPSSSGYNEQFF. Full variable domain (missing parts from reference TRBV18 and TRBJ2-1): NAGVMQNPRHLVRRRGQEARLRCSPMKGHSHVYWYRQLPEEGLKFMVYLQKENIIDESGMPKERFSAEFPKEGPSILRIQQVVRGDSAAYFCASSPPSSSGYNEQFFGPGTRLTVL.

The chain joins TRBV29-1 to TRBJ1-2; D gene unclear. The length of the CDR3 is 12 residues. Germline CDR1 and CDR2: SQVTM and ANQGSEA. V was pared by 0 bases and J by 7 bases, with 9 bases between. CDR3 DNA: TGCAGCGTTGAAGAAGGGAGGACTGGCTACACCTTC. Encoded protein: CSVEEGRTGYTF.

The chain recombines TRBV19 with TRBJ2-1, with D tentatively TRBD1 (6 bases). The CDR3 is 15 residues long. In germline, CDR1 is LNHDA, CDR2 SQIVND (reference sequence). V was shortened by 1 base and J by 9 bases, with 16 bases between the two germline ends. CDR3 sequence: CASSIVGANRGEQFF. The CDR3 DNA sequence: TGTGCCAGTAGTATAGTGGGGGCGAACCGGGGTGAGCAGTTCTTC. The full variable domain, with the rest looked up from reference TRBV19 and TRBJ2-1, is DGGITQSPKYLFRKEGQNVTLSCEQNLNHDAMYWYRQDPGQGLRLIYYSQIVNDFQKGDIAEGYSVSREKKESFPLTVTSAQKNPTAFYLCASSIVGANRGEQFFGPGTRLTVL.